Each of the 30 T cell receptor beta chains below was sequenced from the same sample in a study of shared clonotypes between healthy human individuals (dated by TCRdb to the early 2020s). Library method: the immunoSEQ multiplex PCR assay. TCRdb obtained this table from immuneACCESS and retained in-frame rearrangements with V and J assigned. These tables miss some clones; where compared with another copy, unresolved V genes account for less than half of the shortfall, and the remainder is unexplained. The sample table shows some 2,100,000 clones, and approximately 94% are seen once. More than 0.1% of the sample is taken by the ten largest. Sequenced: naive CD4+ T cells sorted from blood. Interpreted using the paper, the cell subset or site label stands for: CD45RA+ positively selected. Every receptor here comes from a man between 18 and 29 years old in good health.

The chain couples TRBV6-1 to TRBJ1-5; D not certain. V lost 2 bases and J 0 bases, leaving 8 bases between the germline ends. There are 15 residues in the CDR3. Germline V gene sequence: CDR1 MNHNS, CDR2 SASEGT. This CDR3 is CASSEQYSSNQPQHF. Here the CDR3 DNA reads TGTGCCAGCAGTGAACAATACAGTAGCAATCAGCCCCAGCATTTT.

The CDR3 loop is CASSTGTVPYEQYF. DNA of the CDR3: TGCGCCAGCAGCACCGGGACTGTCCCCTACGAGCAGTACTTC. The gene calls are TRBV5-1 and TRBJ2-7; D may be TRBD2 (6 bases). The CDR3 covers 14 residues. V was clipped by 4 bases and J by 2 bases, with 13 bases between them. Germline CDR1 is SGHRS and CDR2 is YFSETQ.

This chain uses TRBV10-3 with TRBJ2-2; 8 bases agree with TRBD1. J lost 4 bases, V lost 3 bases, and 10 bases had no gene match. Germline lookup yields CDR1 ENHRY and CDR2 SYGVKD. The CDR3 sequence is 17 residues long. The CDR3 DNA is TGTGCCATCAGTGACCCATCAGGGGGCGTGGGCACCGGGGAGCTGTTTTTT. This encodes CAISDPSGGVGTGELFF.

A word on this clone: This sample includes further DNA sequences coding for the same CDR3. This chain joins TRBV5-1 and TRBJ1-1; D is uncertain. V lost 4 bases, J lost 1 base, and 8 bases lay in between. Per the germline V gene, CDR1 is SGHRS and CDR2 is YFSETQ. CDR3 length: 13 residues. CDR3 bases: TGCGCCAGCAGCCCTGACGGGAACACTGAAGCTTTCTTT. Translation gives CASSPDGNTEAFF.

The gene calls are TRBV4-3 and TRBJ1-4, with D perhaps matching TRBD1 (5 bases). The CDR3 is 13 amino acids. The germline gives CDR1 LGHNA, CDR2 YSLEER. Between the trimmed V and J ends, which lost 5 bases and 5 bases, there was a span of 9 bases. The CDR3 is CASSWGLNEKLFF. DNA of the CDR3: TGCGCCAGCAGCTGGGGCCTAAATGAAAAACTGTTTTTT.

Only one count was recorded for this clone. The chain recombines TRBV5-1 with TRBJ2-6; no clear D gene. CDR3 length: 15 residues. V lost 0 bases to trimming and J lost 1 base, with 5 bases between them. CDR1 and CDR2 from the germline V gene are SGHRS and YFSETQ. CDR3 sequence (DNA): TGCGCCAGCAGCTTGGAACGTTCTGGGGCCAACGTCCTGACTTTC. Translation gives CASSLERSGANVLTF.

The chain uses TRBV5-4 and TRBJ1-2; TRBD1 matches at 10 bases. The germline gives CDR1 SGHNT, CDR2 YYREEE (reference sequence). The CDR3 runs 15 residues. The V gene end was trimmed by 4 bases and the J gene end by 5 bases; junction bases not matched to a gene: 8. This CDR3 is CASSTPTGGVYGYTF. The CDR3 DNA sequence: TGTGCCAGCAGCACACCGACAGGGGGCGTTTATGGCTACACCTTC.

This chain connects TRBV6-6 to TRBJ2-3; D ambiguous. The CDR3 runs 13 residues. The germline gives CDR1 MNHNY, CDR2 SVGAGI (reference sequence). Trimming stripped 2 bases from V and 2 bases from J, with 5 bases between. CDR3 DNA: TGTGCCAGCAGTTACGGGTACACAGATACGCAGTATTTT. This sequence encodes CASSYGYTDTQYF.

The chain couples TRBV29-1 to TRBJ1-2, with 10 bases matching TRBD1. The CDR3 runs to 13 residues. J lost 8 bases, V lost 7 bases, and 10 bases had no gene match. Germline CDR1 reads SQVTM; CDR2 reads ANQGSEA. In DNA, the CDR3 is TGCAGCGCTAGACAGGGGGCCGGGGAGGGCTACACCTTC. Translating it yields CSARQGAGEGYTF.

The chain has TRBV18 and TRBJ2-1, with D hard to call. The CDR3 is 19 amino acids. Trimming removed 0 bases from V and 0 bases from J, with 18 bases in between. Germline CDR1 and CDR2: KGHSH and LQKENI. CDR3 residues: CASSPPAEQGRGSYNEQFF. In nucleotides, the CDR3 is TGTGCCAGCTCACCACCTGCGGAACAAGGGCGAGGCTCCTACAATGAGCAGTTCTTC.

The CDR3 coding sequence is TGTGCCAGCAGCAAGGGACTAGCGGGAGTTACGAGGACCGGGGAGCTGTTTTTT. The encoded protein is CASSKGLAGVTRTGELFF. The V gene is TRBV7-2, the J gene TRBJ2-2; 14 bases are shared with TRBD2. Germline lookup yields CDR1 SGHTA and CDR2 FQGNSA. The junction had 10 bases not matched to a gene; V was cut back by 5 bases and J by 5 bases. The CDR3 is 18 residues long. Using reference TRBV7-2 and TRBJ2-2 for the parts outside the CDR3, the full variable domain is GAGVSQSPSNKVTEKGKDVELRCDPISGHTALYWYRQSLGQGLEFLIYFQGNSAPDKSGLPSDRFSAERTGGSVSTLTIQRTQQEDSAVYLCASSKGLAGVTRTGELFFGEGSRLTVL.

The CDR3 nucleotides read TGTGCCAGCAGTGAATTTGGAGGGGACGTCCAAGAGACCCAGTACTTC. This translates into CASSEFGGDVQETQYF. The chain recombines TRBV25-1 with TRBJ2-5; possible D gene TRBD2, 6 bases. Germline V gene sequence: CDR1 MGHDK, CDR2 SYGVNS. The CDR3 is 16 amino acids. With 1 base removed from V and 1 base from J, the gap between germline ends came to 13 bases.

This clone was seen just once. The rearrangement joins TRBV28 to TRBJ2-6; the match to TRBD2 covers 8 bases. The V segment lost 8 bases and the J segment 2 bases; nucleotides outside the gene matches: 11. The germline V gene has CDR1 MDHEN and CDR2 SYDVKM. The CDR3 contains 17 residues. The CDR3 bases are TGTGCCAGCGGCCTCGGGGGGGCCTCGGCTGGGGCCAACGTCCTGACTTTC. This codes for CASGLGGASAGANVLTF.

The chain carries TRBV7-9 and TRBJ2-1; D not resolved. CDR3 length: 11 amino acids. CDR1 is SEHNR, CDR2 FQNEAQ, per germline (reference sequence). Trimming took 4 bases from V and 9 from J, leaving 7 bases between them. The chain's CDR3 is CASSSSGEQFF. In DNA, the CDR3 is TGTGCCAGCAGCTCGAGTGGTGAGCAGTTCTTC.

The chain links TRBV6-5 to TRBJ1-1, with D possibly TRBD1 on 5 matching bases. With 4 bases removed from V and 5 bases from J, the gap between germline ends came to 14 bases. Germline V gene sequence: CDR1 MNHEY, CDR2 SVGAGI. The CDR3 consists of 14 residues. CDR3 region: CASSLAREGTEAFF. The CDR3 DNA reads TGTGCCAGCAGTTTAGCCAGGGAGGGGACTGAAGCTTTCTTT.

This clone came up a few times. Here the CDR3 DNA reads TGTGCCAGTAGCCCCACGACTAGCGGGTTATCAGATACGCAGTATTTT. This sequence encodes CASSPTTSGLSDTQYF. This chain links TRBV19 with TRBJ2-3; TRBD2 agrees at 10 bases. Losses at the gene ends were 6 bases for V and 4 bases for J; bases not matched to a gene: 10. The CDR3 length is 16 residues. The V gene's germline CDR1 is LNHDA and CDR2 SQIVND (reference sequence). Variable domain in full (rest from reference TRBV19 and TRBJ2-3): DGGITQSPKYLFRKEGQNVTLSCEQNLNHDAMYWYRQDPGQGLRLIYYSQIVNDFQKGDIAEGYSVSREKKESFPLTVTSAQKNPTAFYLCASSPTTSGLSDTQYFGPGTRLTVL.

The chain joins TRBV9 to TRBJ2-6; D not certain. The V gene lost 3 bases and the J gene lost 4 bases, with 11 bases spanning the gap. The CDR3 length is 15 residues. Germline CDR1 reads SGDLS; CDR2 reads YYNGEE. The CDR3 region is CASSAYLAGANVLTF. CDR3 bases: TGTGCCAGCAGCGCCTACTTGGCAGGGGCCAACGTCCTGACTTTC.

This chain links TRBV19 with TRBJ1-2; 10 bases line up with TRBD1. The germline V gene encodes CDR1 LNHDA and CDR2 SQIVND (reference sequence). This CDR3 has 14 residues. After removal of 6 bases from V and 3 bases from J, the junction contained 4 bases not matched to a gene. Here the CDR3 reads CASRTGGADYGYTF. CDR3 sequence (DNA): TGTGCCAGTAGGACAGGGGGCGCGGACTATGGCTACACCTTC.

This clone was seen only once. This CDR3 reads CASSRGGPYNEQFF. The CDR3 DNA sequence: TGTGCCAGTAGTCGCGGGGGCCCTTACAATGAGCAGTTCTTC. The J gene is TRBJ2-1, the V gene TRBV19, with D maybe TRBD2 (7 bases). V was shortened by 5 bases and J by 4 bases, with 12 bases between the two germline ends. The CDR3 runs to 14 residues. The germline gives CDR1 LNHDA, CDR2 SQIVND (reference sequence).

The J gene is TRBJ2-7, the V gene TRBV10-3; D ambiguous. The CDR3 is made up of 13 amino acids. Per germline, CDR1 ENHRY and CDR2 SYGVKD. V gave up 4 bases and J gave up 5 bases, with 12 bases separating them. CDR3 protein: CAISGSLGNEQYF. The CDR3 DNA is TGTGCCATCAGTGGTAGTTTGGGAAACGAGCAGTACTTC.

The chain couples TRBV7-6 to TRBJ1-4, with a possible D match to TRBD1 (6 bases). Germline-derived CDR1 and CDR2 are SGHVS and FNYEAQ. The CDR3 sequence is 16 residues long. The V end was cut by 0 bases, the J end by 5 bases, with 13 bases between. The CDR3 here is CASSLAGQGVNEKLFF. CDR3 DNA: TGTGCCAGCAGCTTAGCGGGACAAGGGGTAAATGAAAAACTGTTTTTT.

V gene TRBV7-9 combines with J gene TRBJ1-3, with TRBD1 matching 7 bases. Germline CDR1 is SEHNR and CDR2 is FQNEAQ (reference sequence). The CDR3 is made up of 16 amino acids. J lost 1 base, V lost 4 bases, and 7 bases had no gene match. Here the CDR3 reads CASSSYVQGSGNTIYF. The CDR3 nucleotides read TGTGCCAGCAGCTCCTATGTACAGGGGTCTGGAAACACCATATATTTT.

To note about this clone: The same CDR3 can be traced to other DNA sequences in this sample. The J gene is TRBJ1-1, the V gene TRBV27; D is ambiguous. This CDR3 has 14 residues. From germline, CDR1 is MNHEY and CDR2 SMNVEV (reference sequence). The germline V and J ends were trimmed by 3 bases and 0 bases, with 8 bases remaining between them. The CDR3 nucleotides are TGTGCCAGCAGTTTCGGCCGATTGAACACTGAAGCTTTCTTT. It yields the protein CASSFGRLNTEAFF.

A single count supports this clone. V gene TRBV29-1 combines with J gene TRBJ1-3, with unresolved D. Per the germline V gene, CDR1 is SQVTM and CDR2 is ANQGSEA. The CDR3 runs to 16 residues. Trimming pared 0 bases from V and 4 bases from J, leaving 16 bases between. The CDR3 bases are TGCAGCGTTGAAGATCCCCGAGGAGTAAAAGGAAACACCATATATTTT. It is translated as CSVEDPRGVKGNTIYF.

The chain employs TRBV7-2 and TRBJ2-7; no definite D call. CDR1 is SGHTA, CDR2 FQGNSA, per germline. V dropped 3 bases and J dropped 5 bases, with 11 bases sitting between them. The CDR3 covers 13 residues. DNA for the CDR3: TGTGCCAGCAGCTTGCTGCACGCCAACGAGCAGTACTTC. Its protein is CASSLLHANEQYF. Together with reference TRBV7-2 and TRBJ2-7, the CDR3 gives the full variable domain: GAGVSQSPSNKVTEKGKDVELRCDPISGHTALYWYRQSLGQGLEFLIYFQGNSAPDKSGLPSDRFSAERTGGSVSTLTIQRTQQEDSAVYLCASSLLHANEQYFGPGTRLTVT.

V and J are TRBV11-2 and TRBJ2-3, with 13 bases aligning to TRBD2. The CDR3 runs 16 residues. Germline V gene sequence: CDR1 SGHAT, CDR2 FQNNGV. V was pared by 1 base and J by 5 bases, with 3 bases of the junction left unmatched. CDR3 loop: CASSLGGLAGLDTQYF. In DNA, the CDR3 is TGTGCCAGCAGCTTAGGGGGACTAGCGGGGTTAGATACGCAGTATTTT. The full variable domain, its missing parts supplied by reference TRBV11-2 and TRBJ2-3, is EAGVAQSPRYKIIEKRQSVAFWCNPISGHATLYWYQQILGQGPKLLIQFQNNGVVDDSQLPKDRFSAERLKGVDSTLKIQPAKLEDSAVYLCASSLGGLAGLDTQYFGPGTRLTVL.

The CDR3 region has the DNA TGTGCCAGCAGAACAGGGGGAGGTGGTGGCTACACCTTC. It is translated as CASRTGGGGGYTF. The chain joins TRBV6-5 to TRBJ1-2; 8 positions match TRBD1. This CDR3 comprises 13 residues. The germline CDR1 and CDR2 sequences are MNHEY and SVGAGI. After removal of 6 bases from V and 7 bases from J, the junction contained 7 bases not matched to a gene.

The CDR3 loop reads CASSLALALYNEQFF. The CDR3 DNA reads as TGTGCCAGCAGCTTAGCCCTAGCGCTTTACAATGAGCAGTTCTTC. The J gene is TRBJ2-1, the V gene TRBV7-6, with a tentative D call TRBD2 (6 bases). V lost 0 bases and J 4 bases, leaving 10 bases between the germline ends. The V gene's germline CDR1 is SGHVS and CDR2 FNYEAQ. The CDR3 is 15 residues long.

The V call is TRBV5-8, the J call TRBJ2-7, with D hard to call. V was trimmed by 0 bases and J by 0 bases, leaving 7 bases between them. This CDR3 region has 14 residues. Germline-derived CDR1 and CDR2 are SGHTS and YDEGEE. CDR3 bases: TGTGCCAGCAGCTTGGCGGTGTTCTCCTACGAGCAGTACTTC. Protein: CASSLAVFSYEQYF.

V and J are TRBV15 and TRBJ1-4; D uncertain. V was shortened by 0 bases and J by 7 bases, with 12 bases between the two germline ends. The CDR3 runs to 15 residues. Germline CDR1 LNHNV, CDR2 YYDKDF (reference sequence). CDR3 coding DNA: TGTGCCACCAGCAGAGATTTTGCCTTAAGTGAAAAACTGTTTTTT. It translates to CATSRDFALSEKLFF. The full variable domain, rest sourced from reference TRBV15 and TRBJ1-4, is DAMVIQNPRYQVTQFGKPVTLSCSQTLNHNVMYWYQQKSSQAPKLLFHYYDKDFNNEADTPDNFQSRRPNTSFCFLDIRSPGLGDTAMYLCATSRDFALSEKLFFGSGTQLSVL.